The TCR beta chain described here comes from a study of Ad26.COV2.S vaccination and SARS-CoV-2 variants. CDR1 is MDHEN, CDR2 SYDVKM, per germline. CDR3 length: 15 residues. V was pared by 6 bases and J by 5 bases, with 19 bases between. Method: immunoSEQ multiplex PCR; TCRdb's copy keeps in-frame clones and lacks some. There are some 480,000 clones in the sample; 87% occur only once, and more than 10% lies in the top ten. Noted treatment: some 19 received Ad26.COV2.S at low or high dose, single or two shots; roughly 5 received placebo; per-sample allocation not given. Sampling occurred on day 63 after the first vaccine or placebo injection.

The chain is built from TRBV28 and TRBJ2-5; possibly TRBD1 for D (6 bases). The clonotype was recovered from a person between 18 and 60 years old who received the Ad26.COV2.S COVID-19 vaccine or a placebo. The sequenced sample was peripheral blood, obtained in a trial of Ad26.COV2.S vaccine versus placebo. The CDR3 spells CASSLTTGIGETQYF. The CDR3, as DNA: TGTGCCAGCAGCCTCACAACAGGGATAGGGGAGACCCAGTACTTC.